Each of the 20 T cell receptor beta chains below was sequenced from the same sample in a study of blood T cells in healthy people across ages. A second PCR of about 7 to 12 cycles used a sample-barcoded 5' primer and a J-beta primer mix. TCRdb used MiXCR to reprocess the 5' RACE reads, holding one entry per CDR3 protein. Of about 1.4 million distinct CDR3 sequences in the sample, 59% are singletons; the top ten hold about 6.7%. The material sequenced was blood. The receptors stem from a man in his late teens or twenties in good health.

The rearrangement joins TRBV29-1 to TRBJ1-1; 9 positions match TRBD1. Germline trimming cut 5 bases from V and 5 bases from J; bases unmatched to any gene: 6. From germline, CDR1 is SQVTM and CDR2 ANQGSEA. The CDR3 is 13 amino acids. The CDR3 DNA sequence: TGCAGCGTTATGGGGACAGGGTTTACTGAAGCTTTCTTT. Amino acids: CSVMGTGFTEAFF. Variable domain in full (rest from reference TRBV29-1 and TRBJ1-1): SAVISQKPSRDICQRGTSLTIQCQVDSQVTMMFWYRQQPGQSLTLIATANQGSEATYESGFVIDKFPISRPNLTFSTLTVSNMSPEDSSIYLCSVMGTGFTEAFFGQGTRLTVV.

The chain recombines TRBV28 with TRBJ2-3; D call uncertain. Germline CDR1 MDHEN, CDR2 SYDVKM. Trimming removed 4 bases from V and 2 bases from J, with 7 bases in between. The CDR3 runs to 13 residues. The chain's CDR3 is CASSSPATDTQYF. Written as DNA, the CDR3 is TGTGCCAGCAGTTCCCCAGCCACAGATACGCAGTATTTT.

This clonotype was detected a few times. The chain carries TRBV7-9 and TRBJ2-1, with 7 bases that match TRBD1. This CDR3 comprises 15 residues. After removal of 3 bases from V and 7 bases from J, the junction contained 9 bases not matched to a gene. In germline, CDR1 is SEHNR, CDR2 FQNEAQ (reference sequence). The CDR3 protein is CASSFPTGQKNEQFF. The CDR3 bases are TGTGCCAGCAGCTTCCCAACGGGACAGAAGAATGAGCAGTTCTTC.

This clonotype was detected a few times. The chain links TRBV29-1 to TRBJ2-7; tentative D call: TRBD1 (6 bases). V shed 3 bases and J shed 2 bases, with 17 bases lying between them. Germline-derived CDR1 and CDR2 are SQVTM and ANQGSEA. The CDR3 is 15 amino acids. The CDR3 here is CSVDGTGRNTYEQYF. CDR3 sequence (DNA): TGCAGCGTTGATGGAACAGGGAGAAACACCTACGAGCAGTACTTC.

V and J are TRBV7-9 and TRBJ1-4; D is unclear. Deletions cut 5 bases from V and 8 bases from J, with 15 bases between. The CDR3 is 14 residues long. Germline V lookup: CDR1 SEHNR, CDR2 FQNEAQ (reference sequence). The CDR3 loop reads CASSRRVGGEKLFF. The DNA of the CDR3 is TGTGCCAGCAGCCGAAGGGTTGGAGGCGAAAAACTGTTTTTT. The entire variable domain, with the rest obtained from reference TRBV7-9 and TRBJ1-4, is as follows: DTGVSQNPRHKITKRGQNVTFRCDPISEHNRLYWYRQTLGQGPEFLTYFQNEAQLEKSRLLSDRFSAERPKGSFSTLEIQRTEQGDSAMYLCASSRRVGGEKLFFGSGTQLSVL.

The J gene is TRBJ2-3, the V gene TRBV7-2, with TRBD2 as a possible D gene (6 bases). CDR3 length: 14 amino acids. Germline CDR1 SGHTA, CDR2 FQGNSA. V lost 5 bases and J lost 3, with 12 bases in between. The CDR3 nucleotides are TGTGCCAGCAGCACATTTAGCGGAACAGATACGCAGTATTTT. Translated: CASSTFSGTDTQYF. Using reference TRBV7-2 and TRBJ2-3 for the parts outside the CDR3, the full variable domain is GAGVSQSPSNKVTEKGKDVELRCDPISGHTALYWYRQSLGQGLEFLIYFQGNSAPDKSGLPSDRFSAERTGGSVSTLTIQRTQQEDSAVYLCASSTFSGTDTQYFGPGTRLTVL.

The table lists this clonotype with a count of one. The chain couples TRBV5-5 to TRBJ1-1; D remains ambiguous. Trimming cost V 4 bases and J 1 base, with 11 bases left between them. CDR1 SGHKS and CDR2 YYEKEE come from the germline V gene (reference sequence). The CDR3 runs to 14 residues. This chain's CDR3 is CASSPRMENTEAFF. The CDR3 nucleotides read TGTGCCAGCAGCCCCCGAATGGAGAACACTGAAGCTTTCTTT.

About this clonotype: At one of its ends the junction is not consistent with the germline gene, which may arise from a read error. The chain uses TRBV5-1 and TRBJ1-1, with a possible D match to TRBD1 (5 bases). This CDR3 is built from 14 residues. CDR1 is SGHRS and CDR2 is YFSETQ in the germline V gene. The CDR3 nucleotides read TGCGCCAGCAGCGGGACCGGGGCGTGGACTGGAGCTTTCTTT. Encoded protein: CASSGTGAWTGAFF.

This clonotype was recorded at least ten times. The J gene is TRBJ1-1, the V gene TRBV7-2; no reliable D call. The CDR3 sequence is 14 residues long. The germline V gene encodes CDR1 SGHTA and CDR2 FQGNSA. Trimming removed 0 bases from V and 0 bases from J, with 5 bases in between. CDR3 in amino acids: CASSLAGMNTEAFF. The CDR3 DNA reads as TGTGCCAGCAGCTTAGCAGGGATGAACACTGAAGCTTTCTTT.

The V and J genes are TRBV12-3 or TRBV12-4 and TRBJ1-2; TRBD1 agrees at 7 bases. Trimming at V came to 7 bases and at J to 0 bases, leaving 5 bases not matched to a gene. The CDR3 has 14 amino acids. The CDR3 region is CASTLTGANYGYTF. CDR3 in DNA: TGTGCCAGCACCCTAACAGGGGCTAACTATGGCTACACCTTC.

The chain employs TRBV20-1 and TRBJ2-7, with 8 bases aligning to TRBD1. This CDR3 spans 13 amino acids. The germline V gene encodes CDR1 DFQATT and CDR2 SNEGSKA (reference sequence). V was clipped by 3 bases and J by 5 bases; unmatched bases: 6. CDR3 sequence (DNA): TGCAGTGCTAGCGACAGGGGAGTCCACGAGCAGTACTTC. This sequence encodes CSASDRGVHEQYF.

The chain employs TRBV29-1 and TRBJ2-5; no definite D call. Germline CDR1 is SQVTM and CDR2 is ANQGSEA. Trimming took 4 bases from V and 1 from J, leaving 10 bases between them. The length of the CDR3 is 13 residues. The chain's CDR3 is CSVAPRLQETQYF. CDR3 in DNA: TGCAGCGTTGCACCTAGACTCCAAGAGACCCAGTACTTC.

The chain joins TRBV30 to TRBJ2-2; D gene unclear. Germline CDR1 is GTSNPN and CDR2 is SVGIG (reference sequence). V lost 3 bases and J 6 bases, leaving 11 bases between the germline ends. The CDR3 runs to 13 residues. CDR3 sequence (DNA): TGTGCCTGGAGCCAACGAAGGTCCGGGGAGCTGTTTTTT. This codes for CAWSQRRSGELFF.

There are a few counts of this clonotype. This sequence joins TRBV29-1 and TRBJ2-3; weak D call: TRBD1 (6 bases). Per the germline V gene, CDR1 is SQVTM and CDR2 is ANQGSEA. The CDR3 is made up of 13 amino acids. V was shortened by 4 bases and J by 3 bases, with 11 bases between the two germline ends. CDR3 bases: TGCAGCGTTGTAGCCAGGGGTACAGATACGCAGTATTTT. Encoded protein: CSVVARGTDTQYF.

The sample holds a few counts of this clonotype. The CDR3 loop reads CASSLDRPGGRTQYF. The CDR3 DNA reads TGTGCCAGCAGCTTAGACCGTCCGGGAGGGCGTACGCAGTATTTT. The chain links TRBV7-9 to TRBJ2-3; 8 nucleotides agree with TRBD2. The trim removed 1 base at V and 8 bases at J, leaving 8 bases unmatched. The length of the CDR3 is 15 residues. Germline V gene sequence: CDR1 SEHNR, CDR2 FQNEAQ (reference sequence). Using reference TRBV7-9 and TRBJ2-3 for the parts outside the CDR3, the full variable domain is DTGVSQNPRHKITKRGQNVTFRCDPISEHNRLYWYRQTLGQGPEFLTYFQNEAQLEKSRLLSDRFSAERPKGSFSTLEIQRTEQGDSAMYLCASSLDRPGGRTQYFGPGTRLTVL.

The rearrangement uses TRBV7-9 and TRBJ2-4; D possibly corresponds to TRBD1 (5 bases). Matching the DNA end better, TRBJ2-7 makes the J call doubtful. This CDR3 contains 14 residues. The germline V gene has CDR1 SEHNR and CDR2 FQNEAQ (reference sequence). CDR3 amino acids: CASSVDRRSYEQYF. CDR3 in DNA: TGTGCCAGCAGCGTTGACAGACGATCCTACGAGCAGTACTTC.

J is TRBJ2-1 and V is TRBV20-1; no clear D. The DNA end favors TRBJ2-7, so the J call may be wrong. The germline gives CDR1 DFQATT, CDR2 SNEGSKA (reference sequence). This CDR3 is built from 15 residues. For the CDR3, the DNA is TGCAGTGCTAGTACGTTGGCCCTTGGGGTCTACGAGCAGTACTTC. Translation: CSASTLALGVYEQYF.

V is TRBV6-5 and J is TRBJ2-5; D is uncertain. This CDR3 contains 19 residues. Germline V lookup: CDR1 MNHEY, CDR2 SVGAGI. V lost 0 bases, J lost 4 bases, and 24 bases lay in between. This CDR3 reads CASSYSSISRHEPGETQYF. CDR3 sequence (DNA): TGTGCCAGCAGTTACTCTTCGATTAGTAGGCACGAACCAGGAGAGACCCAGTACTTC.

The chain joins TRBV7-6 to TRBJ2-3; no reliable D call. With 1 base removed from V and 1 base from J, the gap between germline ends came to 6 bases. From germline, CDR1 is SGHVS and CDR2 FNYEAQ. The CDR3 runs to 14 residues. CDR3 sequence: CASSLGFRTDTQYF. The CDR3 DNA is TGTGCCAGCAGCTTAGGGTTTCGCACAGATACGCAGTATTTT. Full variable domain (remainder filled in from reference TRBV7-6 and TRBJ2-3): GAGVSQSPRYKVTKRGQDVALRCDPISGHVSLYWYRQALGQGPEFLTYFNYEAQQDKSGLPNDRFSAERPEGSISTLTIQRTEQRDSAMYRCASSLGFRTDTQYFGPGTRLTVL.

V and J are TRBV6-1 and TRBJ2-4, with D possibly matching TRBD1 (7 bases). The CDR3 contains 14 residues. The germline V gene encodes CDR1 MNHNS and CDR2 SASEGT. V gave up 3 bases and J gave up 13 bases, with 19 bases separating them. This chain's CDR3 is CASSEWQGGLGQYF. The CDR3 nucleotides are TGTGCCAGCAGTGAGTGGCAGGGGGGATTGGGGCAGTACTTC.